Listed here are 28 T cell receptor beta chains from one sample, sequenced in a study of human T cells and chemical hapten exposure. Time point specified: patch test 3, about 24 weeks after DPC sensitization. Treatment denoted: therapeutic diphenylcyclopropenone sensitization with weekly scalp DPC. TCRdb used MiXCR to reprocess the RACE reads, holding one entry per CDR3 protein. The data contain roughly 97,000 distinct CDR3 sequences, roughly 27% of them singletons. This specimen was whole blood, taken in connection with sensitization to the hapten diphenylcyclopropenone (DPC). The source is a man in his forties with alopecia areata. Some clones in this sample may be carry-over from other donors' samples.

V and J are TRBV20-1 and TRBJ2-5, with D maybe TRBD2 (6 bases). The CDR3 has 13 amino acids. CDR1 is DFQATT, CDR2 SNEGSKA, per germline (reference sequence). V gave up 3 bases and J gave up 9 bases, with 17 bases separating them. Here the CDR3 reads CSARRRGPSAQYF. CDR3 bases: TGCAGTGCTAGGCGGCGGGGCCCCTCGGCCCAGTACTTC.

The CDR3 DNA reads TGTGCCTGGAGTCGCGGACAGGGAGACAATGAGCAGTTCTTC. This gives the protein CAWSRGQGDNEQFF. This sequence joins TRBV30 and TRBJ2-1; 8 bases fit TRBD1. J lost 5 bases, V lost 2 bases, and 5 bases had no gene match. The CDR3 consists of 14 residues. In germline, CDR1 is GTSNPN, CDR2 SVGIG (reference sequence). Full variable domain (rest looked up from reference TRBV30 and TRBJ2-1): SQTIHQWPATLVQPVGSPLSLECTVEGTSNPNLYWYRQAAGRGLQLLFYSVGIGQISSEVPQNLSASRPQDRQFILSSKKLLLSDSGFYLCAWSRGQGDNEQFFGPGTRLTVL.

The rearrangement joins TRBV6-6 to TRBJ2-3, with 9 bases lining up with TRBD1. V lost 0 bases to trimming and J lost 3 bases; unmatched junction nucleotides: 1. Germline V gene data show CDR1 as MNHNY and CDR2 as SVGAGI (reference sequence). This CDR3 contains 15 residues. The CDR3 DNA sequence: TGTGCCAGCAGTTACTCGGACAGGGGTACAGATACGCAGTATTTT. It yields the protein CASSYSDRGTDTQYF.

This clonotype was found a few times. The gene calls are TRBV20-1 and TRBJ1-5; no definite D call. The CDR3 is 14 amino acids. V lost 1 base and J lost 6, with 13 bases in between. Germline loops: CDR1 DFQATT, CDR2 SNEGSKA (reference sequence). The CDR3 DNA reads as TGCAGTGCTAGAGTAAGTCGGGGTAGTCAGCCCCAGCATTTT. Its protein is CSARVSRGSQPQHF.

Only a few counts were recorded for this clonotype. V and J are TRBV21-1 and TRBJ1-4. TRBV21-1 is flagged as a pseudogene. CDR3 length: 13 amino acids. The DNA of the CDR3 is TGTGCCAGCAGCAAAAATCCGGAGGAAAAACTGTTTTTT. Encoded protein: CASSKNPEEKLFF.

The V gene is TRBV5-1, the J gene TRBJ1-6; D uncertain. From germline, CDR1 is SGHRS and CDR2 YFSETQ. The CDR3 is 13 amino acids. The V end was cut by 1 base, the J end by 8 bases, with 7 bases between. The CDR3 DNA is TGCGCCAGCAGCTTGACCACAGATTCACCCCTCCACTTT. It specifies CASSLTTDSPLHF.

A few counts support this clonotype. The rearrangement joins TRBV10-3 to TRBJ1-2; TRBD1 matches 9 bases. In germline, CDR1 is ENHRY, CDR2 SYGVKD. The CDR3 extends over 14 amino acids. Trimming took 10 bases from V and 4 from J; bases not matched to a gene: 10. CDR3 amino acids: CATKPGQGGYGYTF. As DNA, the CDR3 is TGTGCCACCAAGCCGGGACAGGGTGGCTATGGCTACACCTTC.

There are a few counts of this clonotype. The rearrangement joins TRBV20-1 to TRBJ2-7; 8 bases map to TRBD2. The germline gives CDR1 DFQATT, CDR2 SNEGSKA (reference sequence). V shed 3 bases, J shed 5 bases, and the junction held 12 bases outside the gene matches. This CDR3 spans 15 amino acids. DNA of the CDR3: TGCAGTGCTAGCTCTAAGCGGGAGAGAATCCACGAGCAGTACTTC. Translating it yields CSASSKRERIHEQYF.

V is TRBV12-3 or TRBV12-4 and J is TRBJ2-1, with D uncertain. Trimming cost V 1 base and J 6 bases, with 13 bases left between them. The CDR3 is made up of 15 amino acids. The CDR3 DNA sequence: TGTGCCAGCAGTTTAGTAGAAAGGTTCGGCAATGAGCAGTTCTTC. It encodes CASSLVERFGNEQFF.

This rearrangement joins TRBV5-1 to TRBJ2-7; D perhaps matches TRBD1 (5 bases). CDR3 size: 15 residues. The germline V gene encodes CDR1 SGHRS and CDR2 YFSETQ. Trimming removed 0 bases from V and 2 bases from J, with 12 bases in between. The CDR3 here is CASSLAPDIPYEQYF. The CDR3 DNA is TGCGCCAGCAGCTTGGCCCCGGACATACCCTACGAGCAGTACTTC.

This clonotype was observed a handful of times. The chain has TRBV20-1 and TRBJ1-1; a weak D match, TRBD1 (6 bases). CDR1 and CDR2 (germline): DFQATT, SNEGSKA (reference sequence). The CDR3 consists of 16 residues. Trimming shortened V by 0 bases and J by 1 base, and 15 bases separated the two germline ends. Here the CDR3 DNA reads TGCAGTGCTAGAGATGGTGGGGGGGCACGGAACACTGAAGCTTTCTTT. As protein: CSARDGGGARNTEAFF.

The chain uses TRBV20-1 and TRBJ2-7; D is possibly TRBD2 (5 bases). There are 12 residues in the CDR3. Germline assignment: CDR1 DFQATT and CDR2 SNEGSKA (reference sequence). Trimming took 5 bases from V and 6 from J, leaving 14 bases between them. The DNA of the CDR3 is TGCAGTGCTCTCGCGGAGGATCCCGAGCAGTACTTC. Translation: CSALAEDPEQYF.

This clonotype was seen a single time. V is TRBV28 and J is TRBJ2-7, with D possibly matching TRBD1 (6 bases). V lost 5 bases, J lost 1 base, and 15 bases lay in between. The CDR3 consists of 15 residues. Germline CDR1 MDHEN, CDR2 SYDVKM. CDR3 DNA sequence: TGTGCCAGCAGTCCGACAGGATCCACTTCCTACGAGCAGTACTTC. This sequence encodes CASSPTGSTSYEQYF.

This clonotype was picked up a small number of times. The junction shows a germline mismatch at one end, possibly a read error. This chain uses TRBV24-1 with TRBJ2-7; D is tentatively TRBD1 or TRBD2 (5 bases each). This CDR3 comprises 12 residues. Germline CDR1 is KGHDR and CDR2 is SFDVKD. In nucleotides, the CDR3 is TGTGCCACCAGTGATTTAATGGGACGCCAATGCTTC. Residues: CATSDLMGRQCF.

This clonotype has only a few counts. CDR3 amino acids: CASSQDNRQASGNTIYF. The CDR3 nucleotides read TGCGCCAGCAGCCAAGATAATAGACAGGCCTCTGGAAACACCATATATTTT. The chain joins TRBV4-3 to TRBJ1-3, with a tentative D call TRBD1 (6 bases). Trimming removed 0 bases at V and 0 bases at J, with 12 bases between. The germline gives CDR1 LGHNA, CDR2 YSLEER. The CDR3 loop spans 17 amino acids.

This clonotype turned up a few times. The CDR3 sequence: CASSYSEGQPQHF. CDR3 sequence (DNA): TGTGCCAGCAGTTACTCCGAAGGTCAGCCCCAGCATTTT. The V gene is TRBV6-2 or TRBV6-3, the J gene TRBJ1-5; D remains unclear. Between the trimmed V and J ends, which lost 0 bases and 6 bases, there was a span of 6 bases. Germline V gene sequence: CDR1 MNHEY, CDR2 SVGEGT. The CDR3 runs 13 residues.

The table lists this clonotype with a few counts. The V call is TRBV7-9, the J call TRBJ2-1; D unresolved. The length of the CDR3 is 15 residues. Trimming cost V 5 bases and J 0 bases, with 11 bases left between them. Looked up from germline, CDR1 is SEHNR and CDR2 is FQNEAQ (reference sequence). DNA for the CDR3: TGTGCCAGCAGCGCTGAGACAAGCTCCTACAATGAGCAGTTCTTC. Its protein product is CASSAETSSYNEQFF.

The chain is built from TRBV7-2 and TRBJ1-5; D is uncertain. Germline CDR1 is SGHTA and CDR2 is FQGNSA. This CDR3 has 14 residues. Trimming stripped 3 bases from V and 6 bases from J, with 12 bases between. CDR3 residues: CASSFGLPGQPQHF. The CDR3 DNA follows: TGTGCCAGCAGCTTTGGGTTGCCGGGTCAGCCCCAGCATTTT.

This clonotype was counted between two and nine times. CDR3: CASSSLPRQGQQYF. The CDR3, as DNA: TGTGCCAGCAGTTCACTCCCTCGACAGGGGCAGCAGTACTTC. The chain has TRBV27 and TRBJ2-7; 8 positions agree with TRBD1. Germline CDR1 reads MNHEY; CDR2 reads SMNVEV (reference sequence). With V trimmed by 4 bases and J by 8 bases, 10 bases remained unmatched. CDR3 size: 14 residues.

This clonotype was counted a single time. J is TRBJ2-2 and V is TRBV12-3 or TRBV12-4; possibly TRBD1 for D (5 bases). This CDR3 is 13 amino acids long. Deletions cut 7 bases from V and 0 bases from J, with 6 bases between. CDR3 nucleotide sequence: TGTGCCAGCAAAGGGGCGAACACCGGGGAGCTGTTTTTT. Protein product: CASKGANTGELFF.

CDR3 bases: TGTGCCAGCTCACCTCCCGGGACTAGCATCAATGAGCAGTTCTTC. Protein sequence: CASSPPGTSINEQFF. The chain is built from TRBV18 and TRBJ2-1, with 9 positions matching TRBD2. V gave up 3 bases and J gave up 6 bases; unmatched junction bases: 6. The CDR3 totals 15 residues. CDR1 is KGHSH, CDR2 LQKENI, per germline.

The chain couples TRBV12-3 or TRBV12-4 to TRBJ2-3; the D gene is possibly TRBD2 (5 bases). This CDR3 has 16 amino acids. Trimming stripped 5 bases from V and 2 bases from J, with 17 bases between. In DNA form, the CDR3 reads TGTGCCAGCAGTCTAGGCGCGGCAGCGGTCACAGATACGCAGTATTTT. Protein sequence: CASSLGAAAVTDTQYF.

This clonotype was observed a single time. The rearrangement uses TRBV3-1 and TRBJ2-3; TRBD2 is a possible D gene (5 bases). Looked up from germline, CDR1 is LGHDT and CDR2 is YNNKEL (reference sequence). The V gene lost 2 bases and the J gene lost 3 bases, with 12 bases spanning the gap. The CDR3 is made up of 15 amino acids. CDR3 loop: CASSQRLFGTDTQYF. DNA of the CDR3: TGTGCCAGCAGCCAACGACTATTCGGGACAGATACGCAGTATTTT.

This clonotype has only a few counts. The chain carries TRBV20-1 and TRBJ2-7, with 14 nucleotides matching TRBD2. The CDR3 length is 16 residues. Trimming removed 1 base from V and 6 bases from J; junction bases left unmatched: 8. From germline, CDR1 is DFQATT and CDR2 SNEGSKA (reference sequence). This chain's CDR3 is CSARGGTSGRGGEQYF. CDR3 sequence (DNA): TGCAGTGCTAGAGGCGGGACTAGCGGGAGAGGAGGCGAGCAGTACTTC.

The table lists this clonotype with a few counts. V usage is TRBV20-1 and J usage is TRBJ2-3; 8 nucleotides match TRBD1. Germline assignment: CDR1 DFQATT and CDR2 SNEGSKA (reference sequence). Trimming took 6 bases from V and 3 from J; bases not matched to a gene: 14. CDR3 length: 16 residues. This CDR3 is CSAHNWGTGGTDTQYF. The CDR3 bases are TGCAGTGCCCACAACTGGGGGACAGGCGGGACAGATACGCAGTATTTT.

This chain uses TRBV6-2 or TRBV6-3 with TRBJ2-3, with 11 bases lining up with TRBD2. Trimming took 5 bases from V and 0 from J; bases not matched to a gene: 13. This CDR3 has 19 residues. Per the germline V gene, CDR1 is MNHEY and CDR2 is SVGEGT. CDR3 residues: CASSGTSGFISSSTDTQYF. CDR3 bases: TGTGCCAGCAGTGGGACTAGCGGCTTTATAAGTTCTAGCACAGATACGCAGTATTTT.

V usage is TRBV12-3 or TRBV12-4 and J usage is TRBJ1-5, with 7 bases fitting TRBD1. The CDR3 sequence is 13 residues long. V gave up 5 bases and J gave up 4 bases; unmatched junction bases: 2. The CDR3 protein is CASSGTANQPQHF. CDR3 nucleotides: TGTGCCAGCAGTGGGACAGCAAATCAGCCCCAGCATTTT.

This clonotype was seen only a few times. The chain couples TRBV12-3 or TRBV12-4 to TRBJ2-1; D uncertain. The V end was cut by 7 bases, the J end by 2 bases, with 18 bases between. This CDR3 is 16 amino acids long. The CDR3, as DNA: TGTGCCAGCACAGGAGCGAACCCTGGCACCTACAATGAGCAGTTCTTC. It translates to CASTGANPGTYNEQFF.